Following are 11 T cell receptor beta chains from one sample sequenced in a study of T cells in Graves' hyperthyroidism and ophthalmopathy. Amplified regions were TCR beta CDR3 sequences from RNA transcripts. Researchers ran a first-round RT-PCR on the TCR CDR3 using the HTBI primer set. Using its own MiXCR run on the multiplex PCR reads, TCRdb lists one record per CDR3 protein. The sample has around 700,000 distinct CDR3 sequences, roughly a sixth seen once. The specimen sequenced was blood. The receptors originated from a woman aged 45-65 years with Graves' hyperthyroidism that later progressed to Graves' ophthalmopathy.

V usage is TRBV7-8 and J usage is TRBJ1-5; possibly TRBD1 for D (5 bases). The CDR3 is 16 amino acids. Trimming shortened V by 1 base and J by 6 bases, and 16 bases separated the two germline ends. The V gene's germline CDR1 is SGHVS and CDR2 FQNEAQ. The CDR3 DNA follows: TGTGCCAGCAGCTTAGGACAGTGGGTTTCTGGTCAGCCCCAGCATTTT. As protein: CASSLGQWVSGQPQHF.

Written as DNA, the CDR3 is TGTGCCATCAGTGAGTCGAAGGGACAGGGAAACTATGGCTACACCTTC. It encodes CAISESKGQGNYGYTF. This rearrangement joins TRBV10-3 to TRBJ1-2; TRBD1 agrees at 9 bases. Germline V CDR1 and CDR2: ENHRY, SYGVKD. J gave up 2 bases and V 0 bases, and 4 bases lay outside the gene matches. This CDR3 region has 16 residues.

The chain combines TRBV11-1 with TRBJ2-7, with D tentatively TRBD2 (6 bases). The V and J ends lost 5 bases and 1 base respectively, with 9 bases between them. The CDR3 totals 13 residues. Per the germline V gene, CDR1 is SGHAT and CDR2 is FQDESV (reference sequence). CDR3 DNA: TGTGCCAGCAGCGCACTAGCTTCCTACGAGCAGTACTTC. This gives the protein CASSALASYEQYF.

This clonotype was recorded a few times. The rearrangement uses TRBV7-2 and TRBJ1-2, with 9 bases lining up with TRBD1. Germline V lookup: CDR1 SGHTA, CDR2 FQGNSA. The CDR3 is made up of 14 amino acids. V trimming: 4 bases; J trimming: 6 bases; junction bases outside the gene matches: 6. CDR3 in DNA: TGTGCCAGCAGCTCCGGGACAGGGCTCCATGGCTACACCTTC. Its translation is CASSSGTGLHGYTF.

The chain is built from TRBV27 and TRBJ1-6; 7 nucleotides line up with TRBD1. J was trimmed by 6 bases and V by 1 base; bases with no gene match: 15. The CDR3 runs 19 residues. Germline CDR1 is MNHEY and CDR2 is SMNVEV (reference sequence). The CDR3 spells CASSLWSGQALDFNSPLHF. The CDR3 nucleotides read TGTGCCAGCAGTTTATGGAGTGGACAGGCGTTGGATTTTAATTCACCCCTCCACTTT.

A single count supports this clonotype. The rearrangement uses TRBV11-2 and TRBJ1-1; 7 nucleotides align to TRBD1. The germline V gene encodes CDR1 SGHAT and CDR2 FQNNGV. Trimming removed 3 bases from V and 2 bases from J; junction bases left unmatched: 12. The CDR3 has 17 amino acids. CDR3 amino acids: CASSFYRGGSFNTEAFF. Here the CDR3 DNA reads TGTGCCAGCAGCTTTTACCGAGGGGGCAGCTTTAACACTGAAGCTTTCTTT.

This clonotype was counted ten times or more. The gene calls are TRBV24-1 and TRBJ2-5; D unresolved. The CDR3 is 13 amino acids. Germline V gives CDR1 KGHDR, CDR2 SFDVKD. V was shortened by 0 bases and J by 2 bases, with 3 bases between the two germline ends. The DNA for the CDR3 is TGTGCCACCAGTGATTTGCAACAAGAGACCCAGTACTTC. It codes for CATSDLQQETQYF.

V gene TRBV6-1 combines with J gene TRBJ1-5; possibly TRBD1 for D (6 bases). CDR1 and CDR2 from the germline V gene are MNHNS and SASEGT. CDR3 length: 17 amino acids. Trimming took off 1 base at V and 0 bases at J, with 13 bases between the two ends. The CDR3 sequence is CASSEGTARNSNQPQHF. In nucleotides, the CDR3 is TGTGCCAGCAGTGAAGGGACAGCAAGAAATAGCAATCAGCCCCAGCATTTT.

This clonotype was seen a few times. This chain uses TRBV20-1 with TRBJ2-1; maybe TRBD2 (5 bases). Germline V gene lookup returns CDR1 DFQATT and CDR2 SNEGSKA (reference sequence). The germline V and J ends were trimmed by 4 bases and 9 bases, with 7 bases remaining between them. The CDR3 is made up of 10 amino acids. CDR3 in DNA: TGCAGTGCTACTAGCACTGAGCAGTTCTTC. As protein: CSATSTEQFF.

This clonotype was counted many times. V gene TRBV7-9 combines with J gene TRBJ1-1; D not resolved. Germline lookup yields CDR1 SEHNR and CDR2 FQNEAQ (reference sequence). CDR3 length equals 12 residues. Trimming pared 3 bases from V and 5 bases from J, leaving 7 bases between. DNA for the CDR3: TGTGCCAGCAGCTTGGGGAAAACTGAAGCTTTCTTT. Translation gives CASSLGKTEAFF.

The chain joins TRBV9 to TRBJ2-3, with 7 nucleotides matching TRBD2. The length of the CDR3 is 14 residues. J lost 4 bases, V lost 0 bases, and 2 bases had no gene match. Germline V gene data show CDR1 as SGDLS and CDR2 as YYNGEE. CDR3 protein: CASSVVAGADTQYF. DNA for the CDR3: TGTGCCAGCAGCGTAGTTGCGGGAGCAGATACGCAGTATTTT.